A selection of T cell receptor beta chains follows, all from one sample in a study of blood T cell repertoires in COVID-19. Generated by immunoSEQ multiplex PCR, the TCRdb table keeps only in-frame clones and is missing some. The sample holds around 260,000 clones; about 89% are singletons and the top ten take about 10%. Sequencing was carried out using peripheral blood. The receptor source for this set is a man aged 40-49 years who had recovered from COVID-19. Both conserved end residues are part of each CDR3. A D gene is named only where the DNA matches it firmly. Size values are once, few and many counts, or a class for expanded clones, and some rows have none.

clone size	D gene	V gene	J gene	CDR3 DNA	CDR3 protein
NA	TRBD2	TRBV3-1/TRBV3-2	TRBJ2-1	TGTGCCAGCAGCCCCAACGGGGGGGCTTCCTACAATGAGCAGTTCTTC	CASSPNGGASYNEQFF
NA	NA	TRBV20-1	TRBJ1-2	TGCAGTGCTAGTTCAGGGGCAAGGGGGGGCTACACCTTC	CSASSGARGGYTF
NA	NA	TRBV6-1	TRBJ1-5	TGTGCCAGCAGTGAAATGCGGCCGGCGCTCCAGCCCCAGCATTTT	CASSEMRPALQPQHF
NA	TRBD2	TRBV9	TRBJ2-2	TGTGCCAGCAGCGCCCGACTAGCGGGAGTGGACACCGGGGAGCTGTTTTTT	CASSARLAGVDTGELFF
NA	NA	TRBV5-4	TRBJ2-3	TGTGCCAGCAGCTTGGGACAGGTGATCACAGATACGCAGTATTTT	CASSLGQVITDTQYF
NA	NA	TRBV7-8	TRBJ2-7	TGTGCCAGCAGCCCGGCCTACGAGCAGTACTTC	CASSPAYEQYF
NA	TRBD2	TRBV9	TRBJ2-3	TGTGCCAGCAGCGTATCGGTTTCTAGCGGGAGATATGCAGATACGCAGTATTTT	CASSVSVSSGRYADTQYF
NA	TRBD2	TRBV5-6	TRBJ2-1	TGTGCCAGCAGCTTTCCGGGACTAGCGGGTTTCAGCTCCTACAATGAGCAGTTCTTC	CASSFPGLAGFSSYNEQFF
NA	TRBD1	TRBV4-2	TRBJ1-2	TGTGCCAGCAGCCGGGAGAGACAGGGAGGATATGGCTACACCTTC	CASSRERQGGYGYTF
once	TRBD1	TRBV14	TRBJ1-1	TGTGCCAGCAGCCCTCGGACAGGGAGGTACACTGAAGCTTTCTTT	CASSPRTGRYTEAFF
NA	NA	TRBV2	TRBJ1-1	TGTGCCAGCAGTGACTCCGTTGGGCTTGGAGCTTTCTTT	CASSDSVGLGAFF
NA	NA	TRBV29-1	TRBJ1-2	TGCAGCGCTGGTGGCGGACAATATGGCTACACCTTC	CSAGGGQYGYTF
NA	TRBD2	TRBV10-3	TRBJ2-1	TGTGCCATCAGTGAGTCGATTAGGACTAGGGTCTACAATGAGCAGTTCTTC	CAISESIRTRVYNEQFF
NA	TRBD1	TRBV29-1	TRBJ1-2	TGCAGCGTTGCGGCAGGGGGCTATGATGGCTACACCTTC	CSVAAGGYDGYTF
NA	NA	TRBV2	TRBJ2-1	TGTGCCAGCAGTACCGTTCCGGAGGCGGGTAGGGGGAATGAGCAGTTCTTC	CASSTVPEAGRGNEQFF
NA	NA	TRBV15	TRBJ2-7	TGTGCCACCAGCAGAGATACGGGTCCTTACGAGCAGTACTTC	CATSRDTGPYEQYF
NA	TRBD2	TRBV11-2	TRBJ2-7	TGTGCCAGCAGCTACCTTAGCGGGAGCTCGTATGGGTGGGGCTACGAGCAGTACTTC	CASSYLSGSSYGWGYEQYF
NA	NA	TRBV9	TRBJ2-2	TGTGCCAGCAGCGTAACCAGGAACACCGGGGAGCTGTTTTTT	CASSVTRNTGELFF
NA	TRBD1	TRBV5-1	TRBJ2-2	TGCGCCAGCAGCATAACCGGGACAGGGGTCACCGGGGAGCTGTTTTTT	CASSITGTGVTGELFF
NA	TRBD2	TRBV7-8	TRBJ2-7	TGTGCCAGCACCGAGCGGGGGGGGACCTACGAGCAGTACTTC	CASTERGGTYEQYF
NA	TRBD2	TRBV7-6	TRBJ2-7	TGTGCCAGCAGCTTAAGTTTAGCGGGAGGGCCCTACGAGCAGTACTTC	CASSLSLAGGPYEQYF
NA	NA	TRBV5-6	TRBJ2-7	TGTGCCAGCAGCTTTACAGGGTTCTACGAGCAGTACTTC	CASSFTGFYEQYF
NA	TRBD2	TRBV6-5	TRBJ2-7	TGTGCCAGCAGTTACCGGACTAGCGGGTCCTACGAGCAGTACTTC	CASSYRTSGSYEQYF
once	TRBD1	TRBV14	TRBJ2-7	TGTGCCAGCAGCCAACTAACAGGGGGCGCGTCCTACGAGCAGTACTTC	CASSQLTGGASYEQYF
once	TRBD2	TRBV10-3	TRBJ2-5	TGTGCCATCAGTGTTGGGACTAGCGGAATAGAAGAGACCCAGTACTTC	CAISVGTSGIEETQYF
NA	TRBD2	TRBV5-6	TRBJ2-1	TGTGCCAGCAGCCCCCGGACTAGCGGATACAATGAGCAGTTCTTC	CASSPRTSGYNEQFF
few	NA	TRBV6-1	TRBJ2-7	TGTGCCAGCAGTTGGGGGGAGACGTACGAGCAGTACTTC	CASSWGETYEQYF
NA	NA	TRBV4-3	TRBJ2-7	TGCGCCAGCAGCCAAGATTGGTCTAGGGGTAGCGAGCAGTACTTC	CASSQDWSRGSEQYF